This section outlines one T cell receptor beta chain sequence together with its context. The antigen is not known. These data originate in a study of cytomegalovirus exposure and HLA in healthy donors. Study context: In a later analysis, the roughly 120 validation repertoires were reported to have used the same platform as the 600 to 800 first-cohort repertoires. Study-level findings and limits: Listed as cytomegalovirus-associated were 164 TCR beta chains.

Separate from the approximately 720-subject first cohort was the roughly 120-subject validation cohort, to which the donors belonged. Clones were sequenced by immunoSEQ multiplex PCR, and TCRdb holds only the in-frame ones, with some missing. The sample holds about 110,000 clones, approximately 95% seen once. The sample comprised PBMCs. The receptor comes from a woman between 18 and 29 years old in good health and CMV-seronegative.

The CDR3 sequence is CASSLDSRYIQYF. The CDR3 region has the DNA TGTGCCAGCAGTTTAGACAGTAGATACATTCAGTACTTC. V is TRBV28 and J is TRBJ2-4, with D perhaps matching TRBD1 (5 bases). The CDR3 has 13 residues. Germline values: CDR1 MDHEN, CDR2 SYDVKM. V lost 2 bases to trimming and J lost 8 bases, with 10 bases between them.